This entry concerns a single T cell receptor beta chain. The antigen it binds to is not known. No base-level quality is on record; no much larger clone is a single base apart. This specimen belongs to a study of T cells in localized non-small cell lung cancer (dated by TCRdb to 2018 to 2020). Notes on the research overall: The study examined T cell repertoires in roughly 240 patients with early-stage NSCLC and compared tumors with uninvolved tumor-adjacent lungs. All 240 or so NSCLC patients in the cohort were treatment-naive and had localized lung tumors that were resected. NSCLC patients had a mean age of approximately 72 years, and around 130 were male and more than 90 female. The study at large found these results: Longer overall survival was associated with higher blood T cell density, whereas shorter survival was associated with higher adjacent-lung clonality. Because multi-region sequencing of the tumors was not done, intratumor heterogeneity could not be ruled out. Of the top 100 tumor clones, a median of approximately 60 were detected in paired uninvolved adjacent lung; approximately 28 were also among that lung's top 100. Because of the exploratory design, TCR variables were selected using unadjusted p-values without false-discovery rate correction. The highest T cell clonality was observed in uninvolved tumor-adjacent lung, where clonality exceeded that of tumor, suggesting that antigenic responses were more focused in uninvolved tumor-adjacent lung.

TCR beta CDR3 regions were sequenced from DNA using the immunoSEQ Assay. As for how the authors treated the data: T cell density was computed as TCR beta template counts normalized to usable DNA estimated by amplifying housekeeping genes. The preseqR package was used to estimate richness by extrapolating to 400,000 templates for PBMC samples and to 120,000 templates for tissue samples. Clonality was defined as one minus Pielou's evenness. Differential abundance testing on productive amino-acid clonotypes, with a minimum total count of 5 and an alpha of 0.1, was used to identify tissue-enriched TCRs. Repertoire overlap between compartments was quantified with the Jaccard Index and Morisita Overlap Index. TCR beta CDR3s were clustered by GLIPH together with public tetramer-defined viral CDR3s, and at least three viral sequences plus V-gene enrichment were required for viral motifs. Sourced from immuneACCESS, this table was stored by TCRdb with only in-frame sequences that have V and J called. A share of the clones is absent; for the studies checked, an unresolved V gene accounts for under half, and the remainder has no known explanation. The V and J calls and clone size come from that table; D and trimming were worked out from the DNA. Here the sample has roughly 25,000 clones; about 94% occur a single time. The ten largest clones add up to 2.7% of the sample.

At diagnosis, tumor, uninvolved tumor-adjacent lung and peripheral blood were collected and then preserved as a mix of FFPE and fresh-frozen material. For TCR repertoire profiling, the blood samples were analyzed as peripheral blood mononuclear cells. The source is a woman aged 35 to 75 with stage I lung adenocarcinoma. The sequenced sample was peripheral blood, obtained before any cancer treatment.

The CDR3 region reads CASSEIRLAGLPRDTQYF. The DNA sequence is given as TGTGCCAGCAGTGAGATACGTCTAGCGGGCCTACCGCGGGATACGCAGTATTTT. The chain is assembled from TRBV6-1 and TRBJ2-3, with TRBD2 identical over 8 junction bases. In the germline V gene, CDR1 corresponds to MNHNS and CDR2 to SASEGT. After removal of 3 bases from V and 6 bases from J, the junction retains 17 bases not matched to a gene. Inclusive of the bounding cysteine and phenylalanine, the CDR3 is 18 residues long. Left in the record is the CDR3 DNA by itself, 54 bases read in frame from the first base.